Sequencing of this TCR beta chain was carried out in a study of beta chain features in type 1 diabetes. Investigators reverse transcribed all isolated RNA, so they sequenced expressed TCRB transcripts. Produced via immunoSEQ multiplex PCR; TCRdb's table is partial and in-frame only. Among almost 350,000 clones, less than 9.5% were seen once, and the ten largest hold less than 0.45%. V was trimmed by 4 bases and J by 3 bases, leaving 10 bases between them. CDR3 length equals 13 residues. Germline lookup yields CDR1 SNHLY and CDR2 FYNNEI. The sequenced material came from central memory CD4+ T cells from blood. This sequence joins TRBV2 and TRBJ2-7, with D unresolved. The receptor was isolated from a woman aged 18 to 35 in good health. The CDR3 protein is CASSGNTDYEQYF. The CDR3 coding sequence is TGTGCCAGCAGTGGTAACACAGACTACGAGCAGTACTTC.